This T cell receptor (beta chain) originates from a study of cytomegalovirus exposure and HLA in healthy donors. With V trimmed by 4 bases and J by 5 bases, 10 bases remained unmatched. The CDR3 totals 17 residues. Looked up from germline, CDR1 is MDHEN and CDR2 is SYDVKM. In the PCR, 60 Vbeta and 13 Jbeta primers were used. Here immunoSEQ multiplex PCR was the method, and the copy in TCRdb shows in-frame clones only, minus some. Of 190,000 or so clones listed, 80% to 85% are singletons. The gene calls are TRBV28 and TRBJ2-5; TRBD2 aligns across 13 bases. The specimen was PBMCs. The TCR originated in a man aged 45 to 65 in good health and CMV-seronegative. In DNA, the CDR3 is TGTGCCAGCAGTTCCCGCCTCGGGACTAGCGGGGCTGAGACCCAGTACTTC. Translation: CASSSRLGTSGAETQYF.